This TCR beta chain was obtained from a study of blood T cells in healthy people across ages. For this clonotype: Its antigen is undetermined.

Study-wide findings and caveats: Older age went with lower TCR beta diversity per million T cells, in a roughly linear way.

For the second PCR, which ran for 7 to 11 cycles, a sample-barcoded 5' primer and a J-beta primer mix were used. Template switching added a 12-random-nucleotide identifier to every cDNA molecule. TCRdb reprocessed the 5' RACE reads via MiXCR and lists one record per CDR3 protein. The table lists 790,000 or so distinct CDR3 sequences, 46% of them singletons. Every sample gave at least 5 micrograms of total RNA when it was extracted. With V trimmed by 3 bases and J by 6 bases, 0 bases remained unmatched. This CDR3 is 13 amino acids long. Germline CDR1 and CDR2: KGHDR and SFDVKD. This chain uses TRBV24-1 with TRBJ2-1, with 8 nucleotides matching TRBD1. Input material: blood. This clonotype was sampled from a man at least 80 years old in good health. The CDR3 DNA is TGTGCCACCAGTGATGACAGGGGCAATGAGCAGTTCTTC. Residues: CATSDDRGNEQFF.